This TCR beta chain was sequenced in a study of technical replicates of blood from a handful of donors. With 3 bases removed from V and 8 bases from J, the gap between germline ends came to 16 bases. There are 14 residues in the CDR3. Looked up from germline, CDR1 is ENHRY and CDR2 is SYGVKD. Only in-frame clones appear in the TCRdb table, and some are missing; sequencing was by immunoSEQ multiplex PCR. The sample shows roughly 72,000 clones, roughly 96% of them seen only once. Material: T cells isolated from PBMCs. The receptor comes from a human donor in good health. The chain couples TRBV10-3 to TRBJ1-1; weak D call: TRBD1 (5 bases). This CDR3 reads CAISEGELHLEAFF. The CDR3 region has the DNA TGTGCCATCAGTGAAGGGGAATTACACCTCGAAGCTTTCTTT.